This T cell receptor (beta chain) was sequenced for a study of blood T cell repertoires in COVID-19. Those who participated ranged in age from 18 to 89 years and resided in 20 to 25 US areas. Method: immunoSEQ multiplex PCR; TCRdb's copy keeps in-frame clones and lacks some. The table lists about 380,000 clones, approximately 84% of them singletons. Between the trimmed V and J ends, which lost 1 base and 7 bases, there was a span of 14 bases. The CDR3 has 14 residues. Germline CDR1 and CDR2: SGHTA and FQGNSA. This clonotype was obtained from a woman in her twenties or thirties who had recovered from COVID-19. The chain combines TRBV7-2 with TRBJ2-7; weak D call: TRBD2 (6 bases). Sequenced: PBMCs or T cells enriched from blood (not recorded which). Here the CDR3 reads CASSLVEGVGEQYF. CDR3 DNA sequence: TGTGCCAGCAGCTTAGTGGAGGGAGTTGGGGAGCAGTACTTC.